The 25 T cell receptor beta chains in this list originate from one sample, sequenced in a study of T cell repertoires in cytomegalovirus infection. These receptors are not linked to any known antigen. TCRdb independently ran MiXCR on the reads; one entry per CDR3 protein. The profile shows 200,000 or so distinct CDR3 sequences, around 35% of them singletons. Sequenced here: CD8+ T cells from cultured PBMCs, sampled from culture after CMV antigen stimulation. The source is a human donor in good health (CMV status not recorded). Some clones in this sample may be carry-over from other donors' samples.

This clonotype was picked up a small number of times. The chain links TRBV29-1 to TRBJ2-2; perhaps D is TRBD1 or TRBD2 (5 bases each). The germline V and J ends were trimmed by 5 bases and 1 base, with 8 bases remaining between them. The CDR3 runs 13 residues. Germline V gives CDR1 SQVTM, CDR2 ANQGSEA. This CDR3 is CSVRGVNTGELFF. For the CDR3, the DNA is TGCAGCGTTAGAGGGGTGAACACCGGGGAGCTGTTTTTT.

Points on this clonotype: One end of the junction fails to match germline, which may point to a read error. The chain is built from TRBV28 and TRBJ2-7; possible D gene TRBD2, 5 bases. CDR3 length: 13 amino acids. Germline assignment: CDR1 MDHEN and CDR2 SYDVKM. CDR3: CGSDRGEGYEQYF. The CDR3 nucleotides read TGTGGCAGCGATCGGGGTGAGGGCTACGAGCAGTACTTC.

This chain connects TRBV7-3 to TRBJ2-3, with TRBD2 matching 9 bases. Per the germline V gene, CDR1 is SGHTA and CDR2 is FQGTGA. The CDR3 sequence is 16 residues long. After removal of 8 bases from V and 4 bases from J, the junction contained 13 bases not matched to a gene. Written as DNA, the CDR3 is TGTGCCAGCTTCCCCCGGATCGGCGGGAGGGCAGATACGCAGTATTTT. It is translated as CASFPRIGGRADTQYF.

CDR3 in amino acids: CASSYSNWFGGYTF. Here the CDR3 DNA reads TGTGCCAGCAGTTACTCGAACTGGTTTGGTGGCTACACCTTC. The chain is built from TRBV6-5 and TRBJ1-2, with D uncertain. The CDR3 loop spans 14 amino acids. The germline gives CDR1 MNHEY, CDR2 SVGAGI. V lost 0 bases, J lost 7 bases, and 12 bases lay in between.

The genes are TRBV13 and TRBJ1-2; TRBD1 matches 11 bases. CDR3 length: 15 amino acids. Unmatched junction bases numbered 3, after V lost 4 bases and J lost 2 bases. Per the germline V gene, CDR1 is PRHDT and CDR2 is FYEKMQ (reference sequence). The CDR3 DNA follows: TGTGCCAGCAGCTCAGGGACAGGGGGGAACTATGGCTACACCTTC. Its protein product is CASSSGTGGNYGYTF. Supplemented by reference TRBV13 and TRBJ1-2, the full variable domain reads AAGVIQSPRHLIKEKRETATLKCYPIPRHDTVYWYQQGPGQDPQFLISFYEKMQSDKGSIPDRFSAQQFSDYHSELNMSSLELGDSALYFCASSSGTGGNYGYTFGSGTRLTVV.

CDR3 amino acids: CASSLDYYGDVLAGADTQYF. For the CDR3, the DNA is TGTGCCAGCAGCTTGGACTACTATGGCGATGTACTAGCGGGAGCAGATACGCAGTATTTT. V usage is TRBV7-6 and J usage is TRBJ2-3; TRBD2 matches 11 bases. Germline loops: CDR1 SGHVS, CDR2 FNYEAQ. This CDR3 has 20 residues. The ends lost 3 bases at V and 4 bases at J; junction bases unmatched: 18.

This chain links TRBV30 with TRBJ1-2, with D maybe TRBD1 (5 bases). This CDR3 is built from 15 residues. Germline CDR1 reads GTSNPN; CDR2 reads SVGIG (reference sequence). V was clipped by 1 base and J by 7 bases, with 19 bases between them. CDR3: CAWSDKGLRRSGYTF. Written as DNA, the CDR3 is TGTGCCTGGAGTGACAAGGGACTTCGTAGGAGTGGCTACACCTTC.

This chain links TRBV27 with TRBJ1-5; no clear D gene. Trimming took 2 bases from V and 6 from J, leaving 2 bases between them. Germline CDR1 and CDR2: MNHEY and SMNVEV (reference sequence). This CDR3 is 11 amino acids long. The CDR3: CASSLPQPQHF. The CDR3 DNA reads as TGTGCCAGCAGTTTACCTCAGCCCCAGCATTTT.

In this sample, this clonotype turned up many times. The chain has TRBV12-3 or TRBV12-4 and TRBJ2-4; D is uncertain. Trimming removed 1 base from V and 5 bases from J, with 9 bases in between. The CDR3 contains 14 residues. The CDR3 nucleotides read TGTGCCAGCAGTTTAGAGCTATCACAAAACATTCAGTACTTC. This translates into CASSLELSQNIQYF.

J is TRBJ1-2 and V is TRBV5-1; D call uncertain. This CDR3 is 14 amino acids long. Germline V gene lookup returns CDR1 SGHRS and CDR2 YFSETQ. The V and J ends lost 0 bases and 8 bases respectively, with 14 bases between them. The CDR3 region is CASSLAFPREGYTF. The CDR3 region has the DNA TGCGCCAGCAGCTTGGCCTTCCCCCGGGAGGGCTACACCTTC.

This clonotype was counted only a few times. J is TRBJ2-7 and V is TRBV6-1, with D unclear. Germline V gene data show CDR1 as MNHNS and CDR2 as SASEGT. V lost 3 bases and J 0 bases, leaving 6 bases between the germline ends. The CDR3 spans 13 residues. Here the CDR3 DNA reads TGTGCCAGCAGTGAGACGGTCTCCTACGAGCAGTACTTC. Translated: CASSETVSYEQYF.

The chain recombines TRBV28 with TRBJ2-3; possibly TRBD2 for D (6 bases). Germline V gives CDR1 MDHEN, CDR2 SYDVKM. The CDR3 is 14 residues long. Trimming pared 3 bases from V and 6 bases from J, leaving 13 bases between. The CDR3 region is CASSFATGVDTQYF. CDR3 nucleotides: TGTGCCAGCAGTTTTGCAACGGGAGTGGATACGCAGTATTTT.

This chain uses TRBV27 with TRBJ1-5, with D tentatively TRBD1 (5 bases). The CDR3 extends over 14 amino acids. CDR1 is MNHEY and CDR2 is SMNVEV in the germline V gene (reference sequence). V was trimmed by 2 bases and J by 5 bases, leaving 10 bases between them. The CDR3 loop reads CASSLGGIDQPQHF. The CDR3 region has the DNA TGTGCCAGCAGTTTAGGGGGTATTGATCAGCCCCAGCATTTT.

The J gene is TRBJ2-2, the V gene TRBV6-5; 9 nucleotides match TRBD2. The CDR3 length is 17 residues. In germline, CDR1 is MNHEY, CDR2 SVGAGI. V was pared by 0 bases and J by 4 bases, with 6 bases of the junction left unmatched. CDR3 nucleotide sequence: TGTGCCAGCAGTTACTCGTCAGGACTAGCGTTCACCGGGGAGCTGTTTTTT. This sequence encodes CASSYSSGLAFTGELFF.

This clonotype was recorded many times. The chain carries TRBV28 and TRBJ2-7; D call uncertain. Trimming removed 3 bases at V and 5 bases at J, with 14 bases between. Germline V gives CDR1 MDHEN, CDR2 SYDVKM. This CDR3 has 14 amino acids. Here the CDR3 DNA reads TGTGCCAGCAGTTTTAGGACCGAAAGGGACGAGCAGTACTTC. Its translation: CASSFRTERDEQYF. The whole variable domain, filled in from reference TRBV28 and TRBJ2-7, reads DVKVTQSSRYLVKRTGEKVFLECVQDMDHENMFWYRQDPGLGLRLIYFSYDVKMKEKGDIPEGYSVSREKKERFSLILESASTNQTSMYLCASSFRTERDEQYFGPGTRLTVT.

V usage is TRBV7-6 and J usage is TRBJ2-2; D might be TRBD1 (6 bases). Trimming shortened V by 4 bases and J by 0 bases, and 6 bases separated the two germline ends. This CDR3 comprises 14 residues. Germline V gene lookup returns CDR1 SGHVS and CDR2 FNYEAQ. CDR3 nucleotide sequence: TGTGCCAGCAGCTGGACAGCGAACACCGGGGAGCTGTTTTTT. It specifies CASSWTANTGELFF. Complete variable domain (other parts from reference TRBV7-6 and TRBJ2-2): GAGVSQSPRYKVTKRGQDVALRCDPISGHVSLYWYRQALGQGPEFLTYFNYEAQQDKSGLPNDRFSAERPEGSISTLTIQRTEQRDSAMYRCASSWTANTGELFFGEGSRLTVL.

This rearrangement joins TRBV7-9 to TRBJ1-5, with D possibly TRBD1 on 5 matching bases. Trimming left V 4 bases short and J 8 bases short, with 12 bases between. The CDR3 is 13 residues long. Germline V gene lookup returns CDR1 SEHNR and CDR2 FQNEAQ (reference sequence). CDR3 protein: CASSSGGGEPQHF. CDR3 nucleotide sequence: TGTGCCAGCAGCTCTGGGGGGGGAGAGCCCCAGCATTTT.

This clonotype is categorized as large. The chain uses TRBV19 and TRBJ2-3, with TRBD2 as a possible D gene (7 bases). CDR1 and CDR2 from the germline V gene are LNHDA and SQIVND (reference sequence). The CDR3 has 18 amino acids. V was trimmed by 6 bases and J by 2 bases, leaving 24 bases between them. The CDR3 loop reads CASRMYGLGGLNTDTQYF. In DNA, the CDR3 is TGTGCCAGTAGAATGTACGGACTAGGGGGTCTTAACACAGATACGCAGTATTTT.

This sequence joins TRBV15 and TRBJ2-2, with D possibly called TRBD1 or TRBD2 (5 bases each). The CDR3 has 18 amino acids. Germline V lookup: CDR1 LNHNV, CDR2 YYDKDF (reference sequence). V was shortened by 7 bases and J by 4 bases, with 25 bases between the two germline ends. The CDR3 DNA is TGTGCCACCACCTCTCGGTCGGGGCACCAAGGGACCACCGGGGAGCTGTTTTTT. It encodes CATTSRSGHQGTTGELFF. The variable domain in full, with the rest retrieved from reference TRBV15 and TRBJ2-2, is DAMVIQNPRYQVTQFGKPVTLSCSQTLNHNVMYWYQQKSSQAPKLLFHYYDKDFNNEADTPDNFQSRRPNTSFCFLDIRSPGLGDTAMYLCATTSRSGHQGTTGELFFGEGSRLTVL.

This clonotype showed up many times. The chain employs TRBV11-2 and TRBJ2-3; tentatively, D is TRBD2 (7 bases). The germline gives CDR1 SGHAT, CDR2 FQNNGV. The germline V and J ends were trimmed by 6 bases and 2 bases, with 18 bases remaining between them. There are 16 residues in the CDR3. The CDR3 DNA is TGTGCCAGCAGGAACTCGGCGGGGGCTTACACAGATACGCAGTATTTT. It translates to CASRNSAGAYTDTQYF.

The rearrangement links TRBV27 to TRBJ2-2, with 8 bases matching TRBD1. Germline assignment: CDR1 MNHEY and CDR2 SMNVEV (reference sequence). The CDR3 contains 14 residues. The ends lost 5 bases at V and 5 bases at J; junction bases unmatched: 4. CDR3: CASSPGQETGELFF. The CDR3 nucleotides are TGTGCCAGCAGTCCGGGACAGGAAACCGGGGAGCTGTTTTTT.

The table lists this clonotype with a few counts. This chain joins TRBV28 and TRBJ2-2; TRBD1 agrees at 7 bases. The CDR3 totals 15 residues. CDR1 MDHEN and CDR2 SYDVKM come from the germline V gene. V lost 5 bases to trimming and J lost 7 bases; unmatched junction nucleotides: 10. CDR3 loop: CASSGSTGKSGELFF. The CDR3 nucleotides are TGTGCCAGCAGTGGGTCGACAGGGAAGAGCGGGGAGCTGTTTTTT. Using reference TRBV28 and TRBJ2-2 for the parts outside the CDR3, the full variable domain is DVKVTQSSRYLVKRTGEKVFLECVQDMDHENMFWYRQDPGLGLRLIYFSYDVKMKEKGDIPEGYSVSREKKERFSLILESASTNQTSMYLCASSGSTGKSGELFFGEGSRLTVL.

The gene calls are TRBV12-3 or TRBV12-4 and TRBJ1-2; possibly TRBD1 for D (5 bases). Trimming stripped 6 bases from V and 7 bases from J, with 18 bases between. CDR3 size: 14 residues. CDR3: CASSRGRISGGYTF. Written as DNA, the CDR3 is TGTGCCAGCAGCCGGGGCAGGATTAGCGGTGGCTACACCTTC.

The rearrangement uses TRBV5-1 and TRBJ2-1, with TRBD2 identical over 7 bases. The length of the CDR3 is 18 residues. Looked up from germline, CDR1 is SGHRS and CDR2 is YFSETQ. V trimming: 1 base; J trimming: 0 bases; junction bases outside the gene matches: 10. The CDR3 reads CASSLRGSSRGSYNEQFF. The DNA of the CDR3 is TGCGCCAGCAGCTTGCGCGGGAGCTCCCGGGGCTCCTACAATGAGCAGTTCTTC.

V is TRBV3-1 and J is TRBJ2-3; 7 nucleotides line up with TRBD1. This CDR3 has 16 residues. Germline assignment: CDR1 LGHDT and CDR2 YNNKEL (reference sequence). With V trimmed by 6 bases and J by 2 bases, 11 bases remained unmatched. CDR3 region: CASSPPGQKFTDTQYF. CDR3 sequence (DNA): TGTGCCAGCAGTCCTCCGGGACAGAAGTTCACAGATACGCAGTATTTT.